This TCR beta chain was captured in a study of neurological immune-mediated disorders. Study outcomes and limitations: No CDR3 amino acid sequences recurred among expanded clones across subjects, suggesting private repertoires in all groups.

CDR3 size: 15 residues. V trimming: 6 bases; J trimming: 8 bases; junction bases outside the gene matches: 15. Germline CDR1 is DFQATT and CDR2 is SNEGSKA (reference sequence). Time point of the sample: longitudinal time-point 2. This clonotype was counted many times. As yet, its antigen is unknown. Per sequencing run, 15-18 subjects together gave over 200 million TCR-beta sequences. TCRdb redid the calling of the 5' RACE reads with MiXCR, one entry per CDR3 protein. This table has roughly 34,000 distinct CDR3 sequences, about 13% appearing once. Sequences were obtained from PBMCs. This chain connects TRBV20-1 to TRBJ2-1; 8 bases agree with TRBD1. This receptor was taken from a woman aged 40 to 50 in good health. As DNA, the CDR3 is TGCAGTGCAACCCGCCGGGACAGGAAGAACGATGAGCAGTTCTTC. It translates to CSATRRDRKNDEQFF.